The TCR beta chain described here comes from a study of regulatory T cells in long-lasting Graves disease. Time point: persistent/refractory GD, antithyroid drugs over 5 years with positive TRAb. Construction of the TCR library relied on RNA isolated from PBMCs. An endocrinology department in Xi'an, China, recruited the patients. The table lists this clonotype with a few counts. Its specificity is not known. Study-wide points: With persistent disease, TRBV28, TRBJ1-2 and TRBJ2-5 were the favored segments. Thyroid tissue went unstudied; only peripheral blood was examined. Persistent Graves' patients possessed reduced TCR diversity relative to recently diagnosed ones.

Arm-PCR of CDR3 regions and iRepertoire HTBI primers were used to build TCR beta libraries. TCRdb reprocessed the multiplex PCR reads with MiXCR, giving one entry per CDR3 protein. The data contain 400,000 to 500,000 distinct CDR3 sequences, less than 25% of them singletons. V lost 5 bases and J 6 bases, leaving 14 bases between the germline ends. The CDR3 extends over 13 amino acids. Germline CDR1 LNHDA, CDR2 SQIVND (reference sequence). The specimen was peripheral blood mononuclear cells (PBMCs), collected when the disease was refractory, from a patient treated with antithyroid drugs. The sequence came from a female donor with Graves disease. The chain links TRBV19 to TRBJ2-7, with D possibly being TRBD2 (6 bases). CDR3 sequence (DNA): TGTGCCAGTAGTGGACGTGAGGGAGGCGAGCAGTACTTC. This sequence encodes CASSGREGGEQYF.